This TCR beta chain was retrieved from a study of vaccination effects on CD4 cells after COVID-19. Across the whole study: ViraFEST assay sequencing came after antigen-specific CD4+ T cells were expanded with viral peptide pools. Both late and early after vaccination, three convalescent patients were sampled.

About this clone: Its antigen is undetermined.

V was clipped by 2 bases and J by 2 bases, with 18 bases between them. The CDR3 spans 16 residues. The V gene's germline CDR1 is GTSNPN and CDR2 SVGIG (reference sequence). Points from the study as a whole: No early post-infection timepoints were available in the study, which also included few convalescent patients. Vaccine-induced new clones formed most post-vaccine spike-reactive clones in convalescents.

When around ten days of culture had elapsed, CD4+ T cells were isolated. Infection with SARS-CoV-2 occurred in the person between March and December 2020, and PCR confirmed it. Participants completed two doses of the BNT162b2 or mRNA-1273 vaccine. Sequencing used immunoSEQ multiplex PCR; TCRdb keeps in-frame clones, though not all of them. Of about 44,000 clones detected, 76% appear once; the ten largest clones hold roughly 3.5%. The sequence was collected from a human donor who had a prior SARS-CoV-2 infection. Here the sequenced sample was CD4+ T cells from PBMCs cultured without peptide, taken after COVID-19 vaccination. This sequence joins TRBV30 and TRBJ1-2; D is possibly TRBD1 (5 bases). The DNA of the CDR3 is TGTGCCTGGAGTCTCCACCGGGACCCTAGGAACTATGGCTACACCTTC. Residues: CAWSLHRDPRNYGYTF. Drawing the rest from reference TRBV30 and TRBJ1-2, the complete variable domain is SQTIHQWPATLVQPVGSPLSLECTVEGTSNPNLYWYRQAAGRGLQLLFYSVGIGQISSEVPQNLSASRPQDRQFILSSKKLLLSDSGFYLCAWSLHRDPRNYGYTFGSGTRLTVV.